This TCR beta chain emerged from a study of blood T cells in healthy people across ages. Alongside a J-beta primer mix, a sample-barcoded 5' primer served in a second PCR lasting about 7 to 12 cycles. Each CDR3 protein gets one entry after TCRdb re-called the 5' RACE reads with MiXCR. This sample has about 970,000 distinct CDR3 sequences; roughly 47% occur once, and the top ten carry 20% to 25%. This CDR3 has 15 amino acids. The V gene's germline CDR1 is MGHRA and CDR2 YSYEKL. Trimming took off 3 bases at V and 1 base at J, with 12 bases between the two ends. The J gene is TRBJ2-5, the V gene TRBV4-1, with D perhaps assigned TRBD1 or TRBD2 (6 bases each). The clonotype was recovered from a woman in her sixties in good health. The sequenced sample consisted of blood. CDR3 residues: CASSHQGGGQETQYF. CDR3 bases: TGCGCCAGCAGCCACCAAGGAGGGGGCCAAGAGACCCAGTACTTC.